This T cell receptor (beta chain) was sequenced for a study of blood T cell repertoires in COVID-19. As for this clone: Other DNA sequences of this sample code for an identical CDR3.

The authors' processing: Amplification of reference gene primers provided the estimated nucleated cell counts. Here immunoSEQ multiplex PCR was the method, and the copy in TCRdb shows in-frame clones only, minus some. The V and J calls and the clone size are those of that table, but D and trimming were determined from the DNA. This table has fewer than 250,000 clones, roughly 80% appearing once. CDR1 and CDR2 (germline): KGHSH, LQKENI. The V end was cut by 0 bases, the J end by 1 base, with 6 bases between. The CDR3 is 14 residues long. Everyone who took part was roughly 18 to 90 years old, and they came from 20 to 25 US areas.

The rearrangement uses TRBV18 and TRBJ1-2; a weak D match, TRBD1 (5 bases). Material: PBMCs or T cells enriched from blood (not recorded which). This clonotype was obtained from a woman aged 40 to 50 who had been exposed to COVID-19. DNA for the CDR3: TGTGCCAGCTCACCACCGACAGATAACTATGGCTACACCTTC. Translation: CASSPPTDNYGYTF.